Listed below are T cell receptor beta chains from one sample, sequenced in a study of lymphopenia after photon versus proton radiotherapy. This table comes from immunoSEQ multiplex PCR, and its TCRdb copy is limited to in-frame clones, with some not included. The table records 25,000 to 30,000 clones, roughly 87% of them present only once. Source: peripheral blood, taken from a patient treated with photon-based radiotherapy. The source is a woman aged 45 to 65 with pancreatic cancer. CDR3s leave out the opening cysteine and the closing phenylalanine or tryptophan. Size values are once, few and many counts, or a class for expanded clones, and some rows have none.

>once|TRBV5-4|TRBJ1-2
ASFPAGAFPGYT
>NA|TRBV6-6|TRBJ1-4
ASSEGGNEKLF
>NA|TRBV5-4|TRBJ2-1
ASSHAGTGANEQF
>NA|TRBV4-1|TRBJ2-1
ASSPTDRGSFASNEQF
>NA|TRBV30|TRBJ2-7
AWSVRWQVYEQY
>NA|TRBV29-1|TRBJ2-7
SVTEGGTYEQY
>NA|TRBV7-7|TRBJ1-1
ASSRDRNTEAF
>NA|TRBV30|TRBJ2-1
AWGTSREGNEQF
>NA|TRBV18|TRBJ2-1
ASSPDSLRYNEQF
>few|TRBV5-3|TRBJ1-5
ARSLCSGNNQPQH
>NA|TRBV19|TRBJ2-1
ASSILHGTLQF
>NA|TRBV4-2|TRBJ2-3
ASSQGTLGGDTQY
>NA|TRBV19|TRBJ1-2
ASSRAEQANYGYT
>NA|TRBV5-1|TRBJ2-5
ASSLADWVSGTQY
>few|TRBV19|TRBJ1-2
ASTRDISYGYT
>NA|TRBV5-1|TRBJ1-1
ASSQDRGHTEAF
>NA|TRBV2|TRBJ2-7
ASSEDKTSYNEQY
>NA|TRBV7-2|TRBJ2-6
ASSRAARLGANVLT
>NA|TRBV20-1|TRBJ2-1
SPLFVGSQF
>NA|TRBV7-8|TRBJ2-3
ASSLVAGGGFNTDTQY
>NA|TRBV19|TRBJ1-1
ASSTDRDTEAF
>NA|TRBV10-1|TRBJ2-7
AIYLYRRFEAGISSYEQY
>NA|TRBV5-1|TRBJ2-1
ASSGGYNEQF
>NA|TRBV7-9|TRBJ1-4
ASSLVSQGEKLF
>NA|TRBV30|TRBJ2-3
AWSGGTDTQY
>NA|TRBV18|TRBJ2-1
ASSPEGEQF
>NA|TRBV7-2|TRBJ1-4
ASSYGTSRGSEKLF
>few|TRBV5-1|TRBJ2-1
ASSLSSGSFNEQF
>NA|TRBV6-6|TRBJ2-7
ASSRDAGAYEQY
>NA|TRBV15|TRBJ1-4
ATSRDRGDEKLF
>NA|TRBV18|TRBJ2-1
ASSGPQRNNNEQF
>NA|TRBV6-5|TRBJ1-4
ASSPGTENEKLF
>NA|TRBV4-2|TRBJ2-7
ASSARDDQQY
>NA|TRBV10-2|TRBJ1-5
ASSEGISIQPQH
>NA|TRBV7-9|TRBJ2-5
ASSQPGAVLKTQY
>NA|TRBV5-1|TRBJ2-5
ASSPGTPIQETQY
>few|TRBV6-1|TRBJ1-2
ASSEGTGLYGYT
>NA|TRBV4-1|TRBJ2-7
ASSQEGEQGLAGGYEQY
>NA|TRBV6-5|TRBJ2-7
ASRLGSWGGEQY
>NA|TRBV28|TRBJ2-1
ASRAGPSRYNEQF
>NA|TRBV6-1|TRBJ2-7
ASSDLTGGRYEQY
>NA|TRBV9|TRBJ2-1
ASSVRTSGGTTPYNEQF
>NA|TRBV6-5|TRBJ2-7
ASRTGTGGEQY
>NA|TRBV5-1|TRBJ2-5
ASSPLAGPQETQY
>NA|TRBV7-2|TRBJ1-2
ASSLQTNYGYT
>NA|TRBV6-1|TRBJ1-1
ASRDYEAF
>NA|TRBV27|TRBJ1-1
ASTARRNVLAEAF
>NA|TRBV10-2|TRBJ2-2
ASSDFGRADTGELF
>few|TRBV11-2|TRBJ2-1
ASSLENKGNEQF
>NA|TRBV27|TRBJ2-1
ASRGLAGGGLYNEQF
>NA|TRBV13|TRBJ2-1
ASSIGGTGFNEQF
>medium-sized|TRBV7-9|TRBJ1-5
ASSHGRLAGEGKPQH
>NA|TRBV18|TRBJ1-1
ASSPLALNTEAF
>NA|TRBV7-8|TRBJ2-3
ASSLMARSGSYNDTQY